The T cell receptor beta chain described here comes from a study of beta chain features in type 1 diabetes. V dropped 4 bases and J dropped 7; count of bases not matched to a gene: 7. Germline V gene sequence: CDR1 SEHNR, CDR2 FQNEAQ (reference sequence). The CDR3 extends over 14 amino acids. This clone was seen more than once but under ten times. All of the isolated RNA was reverse transcribed, so expressed TCRB transcripts were sequenced. The method was immunoSEQ multiplex PCR; TCRdb's version includes in-frame clones alone and lacks a portion of them. Among 970,000 or so clones listed, around a sixth were seen once.

The V call is TRBV7-9, the J call TRBJ2-1; 7 bases align to TRBD1. The sequence came from a woman aged 18 to 35 in good health. The material sequenced was naive CD4+ T cells from blood. The CDR3 loop is CASSSTGWFNEQFF. The CDR3 DNA is TGTGCCAGCAGCTCGACAGGGTGGTTTAATGAGCAGTTCTTC.